Below, one T cell receptor (beta chain) is given with its context. Its antigen is undetermined. This entry is derived from a study of post-analysis software for immune sequencing data. Losses at the gene ends were 1 base for V and 4 bases for J; bases not matched to a gene: 22. This CDR3 is built from 20 residues. CDR1 is DFQATT and CDR2 is SNEGSKA in the germline V gene (reference sequence). TCR beta cDNA libraries included unique molecular identifiers. Between about 0.85 and 10 million T cells gave rise to hundreds of thousands of cDNA molecules. From the PCR reads, TCRdb called clonotypes with MiXCR, one entry per CDR3 protein. The table includes more than 500,000 distinct CDR3 sequences, around 31% detected once. Overall study findings and caveats: Relative to controls, patients had a few TRBV segments at higher frequency, with TRBV5-6, TRBV5-1 and TRBV20-1 among these.

The chain carries TRBV20-1 and TRBJ2-1; TRBD2 matches 7 bases. Sequencing input: blood. The origin of this receptor is a girl aged 2-17 years with multiple sclerosis. CDR3 region: CSARAGQAILSGLEYNEQFF. CDR3 DNA: TGCAGTGCTAGAGCGGGGCAGGCAATATTGTCAGGACTAGAATACAATGAGCAGTTCTTC.